This T cell receptor beta chain was sequenced in a study of T cells in localized non-small cell lung cancer. The CDR3 consists of 17 residues. Germline loops: CDR1 LNHNV, CDR2 YYDKDF (reference sequence). V gave up 0 bases and J gave up 1 base, with 13 bases separating them. TCRdb keeps only in-frame clones here, not all; method: immunoSEQ multiplex PCR. The sample includes fewer than 45,000 clones, around 86% of them seen just once. Notes on the study in general: Greater T cell density in blood accompanied longer overall survival.

A word on this clone: Its antigen is currently unknown.

This receptor was identified in a man between 40 and 70 years old with stage I lung adenocarcinoma. The source material was peripheral blood, sampled before any cancer treatment. The gene calls are TRBV15 and TRBJ1-5, with a weak D call TRBD1 (6 bases). CDR3 DNA sequence: TGTGCCACCAGCAGAGATAGCGCAGGGGCAAGCAATCAGCCCCAGCATTTT. Its translation: CATSRDSAGASNQPQHF.